This TCR beta chain was identified during a study of T cells in localized non-small cell lung cancer. Findings and limits, study-wide: Higher T cell density in the blood was associated with longer overall survival, whereas higher adjacent-lung clonality associated with shorter survival. Heterogeneity stays possible, as sequencing covered only one tumor region. Among the top 100 tumor clones, a median about 60 appeared in adjacent lung. Uninvolved adjacent lung, not tumor, had the highest T cell clonality.

This clone occurred a few times. Its antigen is still unknown. The assay was immunoSEQ multiplex PCR, and TCRdb's table has in-frame clones only and misses some. This table holds tens of thousands of clones, around 90% found once. The clonotype was recovered from a man aged 40 to 75 with stage III lung adenocarcinoma. The material was peripheral blood mononuclear cells, obtained before any cancer treatment.

The CDR3 here is CSVLWGQFPYEQYF. The CDR3 nucleotides are TGCAGCGTCCTCTGGGGGCAGTTCCCCTACGAGCAGTACTTC. The chain employs TRBV29-1 and TRBJ2-7, with D perhaps TRBD1 (6 bases). The V and J ends lost 6 bases and 2 bases respectively, with 17 bases between them. Germline V gene lookup returns CDR1 SQVTM and CDR2 ANQGSEA. The CDR3 sequence is 14 residues long.